The 19 T cell receptor beta chains reported below all come from one sample, sequenced in a study of blood T cells in healthy people across ages (dated by TCRdb to about 2015). The library came from 5' RACE. TCRdb shows the sequencer as Illumina HiSeq 2500. A second PCR of roughly 6 to 11 cycles was run with a J-beta primer mix and a sample-barcoded 5' primer. In TCRdb, the public reads were trimmed at Q25 with fastp and aligned with MiXCR, with productive beta chains retained. Every entry covers one CDR3 protein and lists the most common genes and DNA from its rows. Across this sample there are about 1,600,000 distinct CDR3 sequences, with 42% seen only once. The ten largest clones take up under 8% of the sample. The sequencing sample was made of blood. These receptors were collected from a young woman in good health.

In its sample, this clonotype was seen once. This chain uses TRBV29-1 with TRBJ2-5; 9 bases are shared with TRBD2. The CDR3 loop spans 14 amino acids. V gave up 3 bases and J gave up 4 bases; unmatched junction bases: 6. Germline CDR1 is SQVTM and CDR2 is ANQGSEA. The CDR3 bases are TGCAGCGTTGATCTTATTAGCGGGGGAGAGACCCAGTACTTC. It yields the protein CSVDLISGGETQYF.

The V call is TRBV9, the J call TRBJ2-7, with 7 positions matching TRBD1. V lost 0 bases and J lost 0; bases outside the gene matches: 6. Germline CDR1 SGDLS, CDR2 YYNGEE. The CDR3 is 16 amino acids. In nucleotides, the CDR3 is TGTGCCAGCAGCGTAGTCCCACAGGGGAGCTCCTACGAGCAGTACTTC. Amino acid sequence: CASSVVPQGSSYEQYF.

This rearrangement joins TRBV20-1 to TRBJ2-1; D is perhaps TRBD2 (6 bases). The better agreement between TRBJ2-7 and the DNA end casts doubt on the J call. CDR1 and CDR2 from the germline V gene are DFQATT and SNEGSKA (reference sequence). The CDR3 totals 14 residues. CDR3 amino acids: CSATDGSSYNEQYF. Written as DNA, the CDR3 is TGCAGTGCTACGGACGGGAGCTCCTACAATGAGCAGTACTTC.

Only a few counts were recorded for this clonotype. V is TRBV29-1 and J is TRBJ2-1, with D possibly being TRBD2 (6 bases). The CDR3 covers 19 residues. With 5 bases removed from V and 2 bases from J, the gap between germline ends came to 28 bases. Germline V gene data show CDR1 as SQVTM and CDR2 as ANQGSEA. The CDR3 loop reads CSVPPGLDPELDPYNEQFF. Here the CDR3 DNA reads TGCAGCGTTCCCCCGGGACTTGATCCCGAACTTGATCCCTACAATGAGCAGTTCTTC.

CDR3 nucleotides: TGCGCCAGCAGCCAAGTTGCCGTTACTAATTCACCCCTCCACTTT. Protein: CASSQVAVTNSPLHF. The chain is built from TRBV4-1 and TRBJ1-6; D unresolved. V lost 1 base and J 6 bases, leaving 10 bases between the germline ends. The CDR3 extends over 15 amino acids. The germline gives CDR1 MGHRA, CDR2 YSYEKL.

This chain uses TRBV7-9 with TRBJ2-3; 7 bases align to TRBD2. Germline V gene sequence: CDR1 SEHNR, CDR2 FQNEAQ (reference sequence). V shed 4 bases and J 6 bases; nucleotides not matched to a gene: 13. The CDR3 sequence is 16 residues long. The CDR3 loop reads CASSSIVAAGVDTQYF. The CDR3 DNA is TGTGCCAGCAGCTCTATCGTAGCTGCGGGAGTGGATACGCAGTATTTT.

This clonotype came up a few times. The CDR3 DNA is TGTGCCCATGGAACCCAAGAGACCCAGTACTTC. It codes for CAHGTQETQYF. This rearrangement joins TRBV10-3 to TRBJ2-5; D is uncertain. Germline V gene sequence: CDR1 ENHRY, CDR2 SYGVKD. Trimming took 11 bases from V and 1 from J, leaving 8 bases between them. The CDR3 sequence is 11 residues long.

The chain employs TRBV12-3 or TRBV12-4 and TRBJ2-1, with 9 bases lining up with TRBD2. This CDR3 is 17 amino acids long. The ends lost 3 bases at V and 8 bases at J; junction bases unmatched: 14. The CDR3 here is CASSLPPGLAGVDEQFF. Written as DNA, the CDR3 is TGTGCCAGCAGTTTGCCCCCCGGGTTAGCGGGAGTCGATGAGCAGTTCTTC.

This clonotype was seen more than once but under ten times. The chain employs TRBV10-3 and TRBJ2-3, with TRBD1 as a possible D gene (6 bases). Germline CDR1 and CDR2: ENHRY and SYGVKD. The CDR3 consists of 13 residues. The V gene lost 7 bases and the J gene lost 3 bases, with 11 bases spanning the gap. The CDR3: CAIIAQGTDTQYF. DNA of the CDR3: TGTGCCATCATTGCGCAGGGGACAGATACGCAGTATTTT.

This clonotype was detected once. This sequence joins TRBV27 and TRBJ1-2; tentative D call: TRBD1 (5 bases). This CDR3 contains 15 residues. Germline assignment: CDR1 MNHEY and CDR2 SMNVEV (reference sequence). The V gene lost 6 bases and the J gene lost 4 bases, with 18 bases spanning the gap. The CDR3 region is CASRPGTAVVYGYTF. The CDR3 DNA reads as TGTGCCAGCAGACCCGGGACCGCGGTAGTCTATGGCTACACCTTC.

With respect to this clonotype: A junction end diverges from the germline sequence, so it may reflect a read error. The chain carries TRBV7-2 and TRBJ2-4; 8 nucleotides line up with TRBD1. The CDR3 is 15 amino acids. Germline assignment: CDR1 SGHTA and CDR2 FQGNSA. CDR3 protein: CASSHDRGVSYEQCF. In DNA form, the CDR3 reads TGTGCCAGCAGCCATGACAGGGGAGTCTCCTACGAGCAGTGCTTC.

V and J are TRBV5-1 and TRBJ2-1; TRBD1 aligns across 7 bases. V gave up 7 bases and J gave up 10 bases; unmatched junction bases: 14. The CDR3 loop spans 14 amino acids. Per the germline V gene, CDR1 is SGHRS and CDR2 is YFSETQ. CDR3 sequence (DNA): TGCGCCAGCGGAAGAGGGGGCGGCTCCTACGAGCAGTTCTTC. It specifies CASGRGGGSYEQFF.

The chain recombines TRBV6-6 with TRBJ1-1, with TRBD1 matching 9 bases. This CDR3 is 16 amino acids long. The V and J ends lost 8 bases and 1 base, in that order; junction bases with no gene match: 11. Germline V gene sequence: CDR1 MNHNY, CDR2 SVGAGI (reference sequence). CDR3 bases: TGTGCCAGCCTCTGGCCCCGGGACAGGGAGAACACTGAAGCTTTCTTT. This codes for CASLWPRDRENTEAFF.

The J gene is TRBJ2-3, the V gene TRBV7-2, with D uncertain. Germline loops: CDR1 SGHTA, CDR2 FQGNSA. CDR3 size: 14 residues. Trimming shortened V by 6 bases and J by 1 base, and 11 bases separated the two germline ends. The CDR3 loop is CASRIRGGTDTQYF. CDR3 in DNA: TGTGCCAGCAGAATACGTGGGGGCACAGATACGCAGTATTTT.

The chain links TRBV18 to TRBJ2-3; D unresolved. CDR1 is KGHSH and CDR2 is LQKENI in the germline V gene. The CDR3 extends over 15 amino acids. V dropped 3 bases and J dropped 2 bases, with 12 bases sitting between them. In DNA form, the CDR3 reads TGTGCCAGCTCACCGATGGAGTCCCACACAGATACGCAGTATTTT. It encodes CASSPMESHTDTQYF.

This chain links TRBV10-3 with TRBJ2-7; 11 nucleotides match TRBD2. V lost 7 bases and J lost 6; bases outside the gene matches: 5. The CDR3 covers 13 residues. Germline CDR1 ENHRY, CDR2 SYGVKD. The CDR3 coding sequence is TGTGCCATCACCGGGACTAGCGGAGGCGAGCAGTACTTC. Amino acids: CAITGTSGGEQYF.

The chain couples TRBV7-2 to TRBJ1-2, with no clear D. Trimming cost V 0 bases and J 2 bases, with 7 bases left between them. CDR3 size: 14 residues. The germline gives CDR1 SGHTA, CDR2 FQGNSA. The CDR3 DNA reads as TGTGCCAGCAGCTTAGCGTTACAGAACTATGGCTACACCTTC. This codes for CASSLALQNYGYTF. Variable domain in full (rest from reference TRBV7-2 and TRBJ1-2): GAGVSQSPSNKVTEKGKDVELRCDPISGHTALYWYRQSLGQGLEFLIYFQGNSAPDKSGLPSDRFSAERTGGSVSTLTIQRTQQEDSAVYLCASSLALQNYGYTFGSGTRLTVV.

This clonotype was seen once. The chain couples TRBV28 to TRBJ1-2; TRBD1 aligns across 9 bases. The CDR3 has 12 residues. Germline lookup yields CDR1 MDHEN and CDR2 SYDVKM. J was trimmed by 6 bases and V by 8 bases; bases with no gene match: 4. The CDR3 loop reads CASSGTGNGYTF. The CDR3 DNA reads as TGTGCCAGCTCCGGGACAGGGAATGGCTACACCTTC.

This clonotype occurred a few times. The chain links TRBV6-5 to TRBJ1-2, with 9 bases fitting TRBD1. CDR3 size: 19 residues. After removal of 0 bases from V and 3 bases from J, the junction contained 14 bases not matched to a gene. Germline loops: CDR1 MNHEY, CDR2 SVGAGI. This CDR3 reads CASSYSGPNWGQGDYGYTF. In nucleotides, the CDR3 is TGTGCCAGCAGTTACTCGGGGCCAAATTGGGGACAGGGAGACTATGGCTACACCTTC.